The 3 T cell receptor beta chains below come from one sample, sequenced in a study of T-cell memory formation after mild COVID-19. TCRdb itself ran the 5' RACE reads through MiXCR, one entry per CDR3 protein. The profile shows roughly 340,000 distinct CDR3 sequences, 20% to 25% of them singletons. Sequenced material: PBMCs or a T cell subset sorted from them (not recorded which). The source is a man between 18 and 35 years old who had mild COVID-19 (a few samples of this study predate the infection). Cell type and time point are not known.

This rearrangement joins TRBV5-1 to TRBJ2-3, with D perhaps matching TRBD1 or TRBD2 (6 bases each). Germline V gene lookup returns CDR1 SGHRS and CDR2 YFSETQ. V was clipped by 1 base and J by 1 base, with 19 bases between them. The CDR3 runs to 18 residues. In nucleotides, the CDR3 is TGCGCCAGCAGCTTGCGCCGACAGGCCCCGGGGGGCACAGATACGCAGTATTTT. This gives the protein CASSLRRQAPGGTDTQYF.

The chain joins TRBV12-3 or TRBV12-4 to TRBJ1-2, with D tentatively TRBD1 (6 bases). Trimming shortened V by 4 bases and J by 4 bases, and 13 bases separated the two germline ends. The CDR3 is 14 residues long. CDR3 DNA: TGTGCCAGCAGTTCATCGGGGGCAGGCTATGGCTACACCTTC. Translated: CASSSSGAGYGYTF.

This clonotype came up a few times. This chain links TRBV28 with TRBJ1-2; D perhaps matches TRBD1 (6 bases). The CDR3 has 15 amino acids. V dropped 3 bases and J dropped 3 bases, with 14 bases sitting between them. Per the germline V gene, CDR1 is MDHEN and CDR2 is SYDVKM. The CDR3 loop is CASSFQGIPDYGYTF. CDR3 coding DNA: TGTGCCAGCAGTTTCCAGGGGATACCCGACTATGGCTACACCTTC.